The T cell receptor (beta chain) described here comes from a study of T cell repertoires in cytomegalovirus infection. Overall study: Both CMV infection and a matching HLA type were indicated by public TCR beta signatures.

Each CDR3 protein is one row after TCRdb ran MiXCR on the reads. Among 100,000 to 150,000 distinct CDR3 sequences, roughly 25% were seen once, and the ten largest hold 30% to 40%. The study, taken as a whole, reports: There were carriers of CMV plus the relevant HLA, and cumulative public TCR beta family frequency identified them. HLA-C-restricted TCR beta clonotypes specific for CMV led the ex vivo response.

In its sample, this clonotype was seen many times. Antigen: not known. The V and J ends lost 6 bases and 2 bases, in that order; junction bases with no gene match: 3. This CDR3 has 14 residues. The chain uses TRBV12-3 or TRBV12-4 and TRBJ2-5, with TRBD2 identical over 10 bases. The sequenced sample consisted of PBMCs, sequenced either directly or after in vitro stimulation (not recorded which). This clonotype was obtained from a human donor in good health (CMV status not recorded). Some clones in this sample may be carry-over from other donors' samples. The CDR3 protein is CASRIAGGQETQYF. The CDR3, as DNA: TGTGCCAGCAGAATAGCGGGGGGACAAGAGACCCAGTACTTC.